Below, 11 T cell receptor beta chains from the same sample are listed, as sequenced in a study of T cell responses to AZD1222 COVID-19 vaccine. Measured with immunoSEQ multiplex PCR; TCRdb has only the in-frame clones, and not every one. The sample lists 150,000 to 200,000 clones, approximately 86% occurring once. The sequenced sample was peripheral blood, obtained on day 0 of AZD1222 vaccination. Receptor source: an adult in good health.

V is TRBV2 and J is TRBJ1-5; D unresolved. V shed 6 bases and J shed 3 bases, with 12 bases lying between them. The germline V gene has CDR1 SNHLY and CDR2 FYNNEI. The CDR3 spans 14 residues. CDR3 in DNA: TGTGCCAGCAGGACGGGCAGAAACAATCAGCCCCAGCATTTT. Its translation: CASRTGRNNQPQHF. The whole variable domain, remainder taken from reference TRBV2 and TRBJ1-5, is EPEVTQTPSHQVTQMGQEVILRCVPISNHLYFYWYRQILGQKVEFLVSFYNNEISEKSEIFDDQFSVERPDGSNFTLKIRSTKLEDSAMYFCASRTGRNNQPQHFGDGTRLSIL.

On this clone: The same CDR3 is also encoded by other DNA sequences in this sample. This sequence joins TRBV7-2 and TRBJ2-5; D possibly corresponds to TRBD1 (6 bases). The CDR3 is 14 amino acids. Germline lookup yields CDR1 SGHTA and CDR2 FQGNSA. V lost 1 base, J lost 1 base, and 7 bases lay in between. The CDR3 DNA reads TGTGCCAGCAGCTTAGGAGGGGGCCAAGAGACCCAGTACTTC. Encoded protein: CASSLGGGQETQYF.

Here the CDR3 reads CASSNRPGNTIYF. CDR3 in DNA: TGTGCCAGTAGTAACAGGCCTGGAAACACCATATATTTT. This chain connects TRBV19 to TRBJ1-3, with D possibly being TRBD1 (5 bases). This CDR3 has 13 amino acids. Germline values: CDR1 LNHDA, CDR2 SQIVND (reference sequence). Deletions cut 4 bases from V and 2 bases from J, with 6 bases between.

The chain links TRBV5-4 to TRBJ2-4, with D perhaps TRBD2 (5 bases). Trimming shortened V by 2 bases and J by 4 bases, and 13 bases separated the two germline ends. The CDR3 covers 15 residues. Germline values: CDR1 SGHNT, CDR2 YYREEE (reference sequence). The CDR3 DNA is TGTGCCAGCAGCTTACCCAACCGAGGGAAAAACATTCAGTACTTC. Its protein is CASSLPNRGKNIQYF. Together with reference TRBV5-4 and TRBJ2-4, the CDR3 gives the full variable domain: ETGVTQSPTHLIKTRGQQVTLRCSSQSGHNTVSWYQQALGQGPQFIFQYYREEENGRGNFPPRFSGLQFPNYSSELNVNALELDDSALYLCASSLPNRGKNIQYFGAGTRLSVL.

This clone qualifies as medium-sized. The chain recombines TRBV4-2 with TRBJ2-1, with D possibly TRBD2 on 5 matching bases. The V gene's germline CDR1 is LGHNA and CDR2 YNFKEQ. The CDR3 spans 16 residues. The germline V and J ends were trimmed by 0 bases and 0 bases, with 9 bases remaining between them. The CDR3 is CASSQDLGGSYNEQFF. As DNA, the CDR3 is TGTGCCAGCAGCCAAGATTTAGGAGGCTCCTACAATGAGCAGTTCTTC.

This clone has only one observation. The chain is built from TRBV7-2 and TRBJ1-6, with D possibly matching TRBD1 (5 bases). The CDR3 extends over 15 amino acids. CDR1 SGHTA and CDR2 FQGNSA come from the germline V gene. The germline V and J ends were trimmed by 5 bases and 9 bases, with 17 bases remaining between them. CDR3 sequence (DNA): TGTGCCAGCAGCAAATCCGGGACCGGGGGTTCACCCCTCCACTTT. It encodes CASSKSGTGGSPLHF.

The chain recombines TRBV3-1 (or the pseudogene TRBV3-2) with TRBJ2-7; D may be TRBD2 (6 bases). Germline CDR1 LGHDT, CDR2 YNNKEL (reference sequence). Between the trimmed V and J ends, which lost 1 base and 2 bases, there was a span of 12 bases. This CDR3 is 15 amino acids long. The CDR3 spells CASSQGFSGTYEQYF. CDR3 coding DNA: TGTGCCAGCAGCCAAGGCTTTAGCGGTACCTACGAGCAGTACTTC.

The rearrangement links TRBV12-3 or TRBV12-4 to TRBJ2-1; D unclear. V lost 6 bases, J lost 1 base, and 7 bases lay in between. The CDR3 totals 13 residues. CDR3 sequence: CASSRISYNEQFF. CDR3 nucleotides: TGTGCCAGCAGCAGGATTTCCTACAATGAGCAGTTCTTC.

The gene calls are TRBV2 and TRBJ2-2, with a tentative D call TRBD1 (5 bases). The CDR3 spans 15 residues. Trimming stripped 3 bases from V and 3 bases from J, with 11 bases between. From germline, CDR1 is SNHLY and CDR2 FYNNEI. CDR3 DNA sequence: TGTGCCAGCAGTGAGGACAAGAGTTACACCGGGGAGCTGTTTTTT. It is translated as CASSEDKSYTGELFF.

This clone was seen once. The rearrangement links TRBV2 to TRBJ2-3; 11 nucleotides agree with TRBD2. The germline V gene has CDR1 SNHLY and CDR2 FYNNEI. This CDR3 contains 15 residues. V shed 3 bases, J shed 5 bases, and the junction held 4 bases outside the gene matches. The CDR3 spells CASSEDLAGGDTQYF. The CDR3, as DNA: TGTGCCAGCAGTGAGGATCTAGCGGGGGGAGATACGCAGTATTTT.

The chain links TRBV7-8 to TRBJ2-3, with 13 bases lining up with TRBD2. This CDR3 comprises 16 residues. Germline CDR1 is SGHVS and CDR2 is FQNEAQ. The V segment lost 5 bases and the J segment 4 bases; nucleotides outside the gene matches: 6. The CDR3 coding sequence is TGTGCCAGCAGCCCGGGACTAGCGGGGCTGTCAGATACGCAGTATTTT. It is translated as CASSPGLAGLSDTQYF.